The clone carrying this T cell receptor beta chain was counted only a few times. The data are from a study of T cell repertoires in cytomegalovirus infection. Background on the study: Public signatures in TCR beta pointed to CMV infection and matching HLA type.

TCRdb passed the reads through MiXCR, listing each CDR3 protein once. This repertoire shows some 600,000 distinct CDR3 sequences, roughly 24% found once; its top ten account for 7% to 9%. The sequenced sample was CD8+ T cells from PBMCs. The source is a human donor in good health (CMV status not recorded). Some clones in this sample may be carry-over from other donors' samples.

The CDR3 loop reads CASSQEIGGSPYGYTF. The CDR3 DNA reads as TGCGCCAGCAGCCAAGAGATAGGGGGCTCCCCCTATGGCTACACCTTC. The chain carries TRBV4-3 and TRBJ1-2; 7 nucleotides line up with TRBD1. The junction had 8 bases not matched to a gene; V was cut back by 0 bases and J by 4 bases. This CDR3 comprises 16 residues. Germline CDR1 reads LGHNA; CDR2 reads YSLEER.